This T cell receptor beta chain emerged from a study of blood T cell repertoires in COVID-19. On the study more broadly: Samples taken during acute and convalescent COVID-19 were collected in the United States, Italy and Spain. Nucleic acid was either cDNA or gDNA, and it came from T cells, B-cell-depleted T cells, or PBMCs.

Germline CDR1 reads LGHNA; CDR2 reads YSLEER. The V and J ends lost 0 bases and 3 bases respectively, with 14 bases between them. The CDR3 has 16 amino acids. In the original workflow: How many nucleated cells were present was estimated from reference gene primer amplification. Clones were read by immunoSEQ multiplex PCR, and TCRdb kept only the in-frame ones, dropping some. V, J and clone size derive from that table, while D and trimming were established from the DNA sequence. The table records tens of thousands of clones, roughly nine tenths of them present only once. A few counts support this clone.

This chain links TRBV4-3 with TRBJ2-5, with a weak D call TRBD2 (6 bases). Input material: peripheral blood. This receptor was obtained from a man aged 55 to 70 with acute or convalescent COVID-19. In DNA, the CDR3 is TGCGCCAGCAGCCAAGATCCCCCGGGGGTTAAAGAGACCCAGTACTTC. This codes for CASSQDPPGVKETQYF.